The entry below describes one TCR beta chain. One junction end does not reproduce the germline sequence, and a read error may be involved. Every patient underwent thyroid surgery untreated. These data originate in a study of metastatic and nonmetastatic thyroid tumors. Germline V lookup: CDR1 SGHAT, CDR2 FQNNGV. The CDR3 length is 17 residues. Per the study methods: Between-group CDR3 differences, defined by clinicopathological status, yielded a distant-metastasis classifier for papillary thyroid cancer. Using MiXCR, TCRdb reanalyzed the PCR reads. TCRdb assigned the V and J calls; the authors' analysis was not used. The sample carries tens of thousands of clones, around 12% recorded once.

The TCR comes from a female donor with papillary thyroid cancer or a benign thyroid nodule (not recorded which). Some clones in this sample may be carry-over from other donors' samples. The rearrangement joins TRBV11-2 to TRBJ2-7; a weak D match, TRBD2 (6 bases). The sample comprised tumor tissue. The CDR3 bases are TGTGTCAGCAGCTTAGAGTCGGGACTCCTGACATCCTACGAGCAGTACTTC. It translates to CVSSLESGLLTSYEQYF.